This TCR beta chain appears in the sequencing data of a study of T cell changes during pregnancy in multiple sclerosis. Sequencing used immunoSEQ multiplex PCR; TCRdb keeps in-frame clones, though not all of them. The sample shows 80,000 to 95,000 clones, 90% to 95% of them seen only once. The ends lost 3 bases at V and 4 bases at J; junction bases unmatched: 4. The CDR3 sequence is 15 residues long. The germline CDR1 and CDR2 sequences are SGHTA and FQGTGA. V is TRBV7-3 and J is TRBJ2-2; 8 bases fit TRBD1. Sequences were derived from peripheral blood, sampled in the second trimester of pregnancy. This receptor was obtained from a female donor with multiple sclerosis, enrolled in a pregnancy study. CDR3 bases: TGTGCCAGCAGCTTTGGGACAGGTTCCACCGGGGAGCTGTTTTTT. Protein sequence: CASSFGTGSTGELFF.